This is a list of T cell receptor beta chains from one sample in a study of identical twins. TCRdb called the 5' RACE reads again in MiXCR, with one record for every CDR3 protein. The sample consists of approximately 1.8 million distinct CDR3 sequences, less than 35% of them appearing once. Sequencing used cord blood. The receptors were gathered from a newborn girl in good health. Both conserved end residues are part of each CDR3. The D gene is left open where the match is weak. The size field is filled for only some rows; it gives once, few, many or a size class.

CDR3 protein | CDR3 DNA | J gene | clone size | V gene | D gene
CASSITGTGPNQPQHF | TGTGCCAGCAGTATTACCGGGACAGGGCCCAATCAGCCCCAGCATTTT | TRBJ1-5 | few | TRBV12-3/TRBV12-4 | TRBD1
CSASESRQGETQYF | TGCAGTGCTAGCGAAAGTCGTCAGGGGGAGACCCAGTACTTC | TRBJ2-5 | NA | TRBV20-1 | NA
CASSQDGRVGTEAFF | TGTGCCAGCAGCCAAGACGGGAGGGTGGGGACTGAAGCTTTCTTT | TRBJ1-1 | few | TRBV4-2 | NA
CSAQDRNSPLHF | TGCAGTGCTCAGGACAGGAATTCACCCCTCCACTTT | TRBJ1-6 | NA | TRBV20-1 | TRBD1
CASSEGPNQETQYF | TGTGCCAGCAGTGAAGGGCCAAACCAAGAGACCCAGTACTTC | TRBJ2-5 | NA | TRBV2 | NA
CASSAAENSIQYF | TGTGCCAGCAGCGCAGCTGAGAACTCAATTCAGTACTTC | TRBJ2-4 | few | TRBV2 | NA
CASSDRGLYEQYF | TGTGCCAGCTCGGACAGGGGGCTCTACGAGCAGTACTTC | TRBJ2-7 | few | TRBV28 | TRBD1
CASRTGVLNTEAFF | TGTGCCAGCAGGACAGGGGTTCTAAACACTGAAGCTTTCTTT | TRBJ1-1 | few | TRBV2 | TRBD1
CASSSGLAGGTSSYEQYF | TGTGCCAGCAGTTCGGGACTAGCGGGAGGGACATCATCCTACGAGCAGTACTTC | TRBJ2-7 | few | TRBV12-3/TRBV12-4 | TRBD2
CSVDTSWNTEAFF | TGCAGCGTCGACACTTCCTGGAACACTGAAGCTTTCTTT | TRBJ1-1 | few | TRBV29-1 | NA
CSASGGGGYEQYF | TGCAGTGCTAGCGGGGGGGGCGGATACGAGCAGTACTTC | TRBJ2-7 | few | TRBV20-1 | TRBD2
CASRKEWGNTEAFF | TGTGCCAGCAGAAAGGAATGGGGGAACACTGAAGCTTTCTTT | TRBJ1-1 | NA | TRBV6-5 | NA
CASSYSGTGGFEAFF | TGTGCCAGCAGTTACTCTGGGACAGGGGGCTTTGAAGCTTTCTTT | TRBJ1-1 | NA | TRBV6-5 | TRBD1
CSARRSGGGDTQYF | TGCAGTGCTAGACGGAGCGGGGGTGGAGATACGCAGTATTTT | TRBJ2-3 | NA | TRBV20-1 | TRBD2